Reported below is one TCR beta chain. This clonotype appeared many times. Its antigen has not been determined. No much larger clonotype is one base removed from it; base qualities were not supplied. Taken from cysteine to phenylalanine, the CDR3 has 13 residues. This entry keeps only the CDR3 DNA: 39 bases, framed from base 1. The germline ends are 6 bases apart after V is trimmed by 0 bases and J by 3 bases. The data originate from a study of T cells in Graves' hyperthyroidism and ophthalmopathy (dated by TCRdb to between 2018 and 2021). At the level of the whole study: Peripheral blood was sampled at the time of initial diagnosis, prior to any treatment. The study also compared thyroid tissue and blood T-cell repertoires from 6 or 7 Graves' hyperthyroidism patients. Whether ophthalmopathy could be predicted prospectively was tested in an independent validation cohort made up of 18 to 20 hyperthyroidism patients plus 17 patients who later progressed to ophthalmopathy. The 90 to 100 discovery patients were randomly divided into training and test sets at a 7:3 ratio. A discovery cohort of about 95 patients, 43 with Graves' ophthalmopathy and approximately 57 with stable Graves' hyperthyroidism, was used to find distinguishing TCR V-J signatures. After blood sampling, hyperthyroidism patients were treated with methimazole at a starting dose of 30 mg daily, and ophthalmopathy patients were treated with high-dose intravenous methylprednisolone. The paper reports TCR Vbeta CDR3 sequencing of over 120 peripheral blood samples: some 44 ophthalmopathy, about 75 hyperthyroidism and some 17 progressor patients. The research as a whole found: Most expanded thyroid clonotypes (frequency above 0.001) were also found in blood, which suggests that blood repertoires may mirror thyroid immune responses. In validation, progression to ophthalmopathy was predicted by the model with 70.59% sensitivity and 72.22% specificity, a median of roughly six months before onset. A model built on a 13 V-J signature distinguished ophthalmopathy from stable hyperthyroidism, reaching around 90% sensitivity and about 81% specificity in cross-validation and 80%/75% in testing. Sample size was not statistically predetermined, and investigators were not blinded to group allocation.

In the ophthalmopathy patients, disease was moderately to severely active, with a Clinical Activity Score of 3 or more, a NOSPECS grade of 4 or more, and a duration of less than 3 months. The study excluded patients with uncontrolled infections, other autoimmune diseases, pregnancy or lactation. Diagnoses relied on clinical symptoms, serum thyroxine and TRAb, thyroid ultrasound and orbital computed tomography. PBMCs were isolated from more than 8 ml of fresh peripheral blood by Ficoll-Paque density gradient centrifugation. Trizol reagent was used to extract total RNA, and RNA quality was then checked on an Agilent 2100 Bioanalyzer. Amplification of TCR beta CDR3 regions was carried out from RNA transcripts. A first-round RT-PCR of the TCR CDR3 used the HTBI primer set with the Qiagen OneStep RT-PCR kit. The libraries were constructed in a second round of multiplex PCR and then size-selected and purified. The libraries were sequenced on an Illumina HiSeq2000 using paired-end 100 bp reads. The paper's data handling went like this. Raw data were processed with SOAPnuke, discarding reads with adapters, uncalled bases, mean Phred below 15, or no exact constant-primer or identifier match. COPE v1.2.5 was used to merge high-quality paired reads, and clonotypes were defined as unique nucleotide sequences. MiTCR v1.1 was used to align clonotypes to the IMGT TRBV, TRBD and TRBJ reference segments. The analysis included only V-J combinations with a frequency above 0.0001, which together covered over 98% of the repertoires. A TCS score was defined as the ratio between F50 (clonal expansion) and ExV (chaos), using BLOSUM62-based TCRdist between CDR3 peptides within each V-J. Welch's t-statistics and random forest reduced some 510 V-J features to about 13, which were used in a naive Bayes classifier (R e1071). TCRdb redid the processing of the public reads, applying fastp at Q25 and MiXCR, and retained in-frame beta chains. Identical CDR3 protein sequences are pooled into one entry, listed with their most common genes and DNA. The V and J calls and clone size come from TCRdb's table, not from the authors' own analysis. The table for this sample lists some 490,000 distinct CDR3 sequences; roughly 22% of them were counted only once. In total, the top ten clones hold about 49% of the sample.

Sequencing used blood. The clonotype originates from a woman in her 70s with Graves' ophthalmopathy. The rearranged segments are TRBV12-3 or TRBV12-4 and TRBJ2-7; no D segment can be confidently identified. CDR3 loop: CASSLAGIYEQYF. The sequence in DNA is TGTGCCAGCAGTTTAGCAGGAATCTACGAGCAGTACTTC.